A selection of T cell receptor beta chains follows, all from one sample in a study of control samples from healthy donors and cancer patients. Clones were read by immunoSEQ multiplex PCR, and TCRdb kept only the in-frame ones, dropping some. The sample carries about 150,000 clones, roughly 93% recorded once. The sequencing input was blood. All receptors derive from a man younger than 35 in good health. CDR3s include the opening cysteine and the closing phenylalanine or tryptophan. A D gene is named only where the DNA matches it firmly. Part of the rows lack a size; the others show once, few, many or a class for expanded clones.

>TRBJ1-1|once|TRBV5-6|-|14
TGTGCCAGCAGCTTGTCCCACCACCAGGCTGAAGCTTTCTTT
CASSLSHHQAEAFF
>TRBJ2-6|-|TRBV7-8|-|15
TGTGCCAGCAGCTTATACGGGACTGGGGCCAACGTCCTGACTTTC
CASSLYGTGANVLTF
>TRBJ2-7|-|TRBV21-1|-|13
TGTGCCAGCAGCAAAGTCCCAGGGGGCGAGCAGTACTTC
CASSKVPGGEQYF
>TRBJ1-5|-|TRBV12-3/TRBV12-4|-|13
TGTGCCAGCAGTTTAGGGGAATACCAGCCCCAGCATTTT
CASSLGEYQPQHF
>TRBJ2-7|once|TRBV10-3|-|14
TGTGCCATCAGTCTAACCAGGACAGCCTACGAGCAGTACTTC
CAISLTRTAYEQYF
>TRBJ1-2|-|TRBV28|TRBD1|17
TGTGCCAGCAGTTCCCTCTACCACGAAGGGGGCAACTATGGCTACACCTTC
CASSSLYHEGGNYGYTF
>TRBJ2-3|-|TRBV30|-|13
TGTGCCTGGAGCTTTGGGCCCACAGATACGCAGTATTTT
CAWSFGPTDTQYF
>TRBJ1-1|-|TRBV30|-|12
TGTGCCTGGGCCCATACGGTTGGTGAAGCTTTCTTT
CAWAHTVGEAFF
>TRBJ2-7|-|TRBV4-2|-|15
TGTGCCAGCAGCCAAGCTGGGAGAACTACCTACGAGCAGTACTTC
CASSQAGRTTYEQYF
>TRBJ1-2|-|TRBV11-2|TRBD1|16
TGTGCCAGCAGCTCTCTAACCCTACAGGGGAACTATGGCTACACCTTC
CASSSLTLQGNYGYTF
>TRBJ2-1|-|TRBV3-1/TRBV3-2|-|13
TGTGCCAGCAGCCAAGGCAGCTACAATGAGCAGTTCTTC
CASSQGSYNEQFF
>TRBJ2-1|-|TRBV5-1|TRBD2|15
TGCGCCAGCAGCTTGGCCCCAGCGGGGGGGAATGAGCAGTTCTTC
CASSLAPAGGNEQFF
>TRBJ1-5|-|TRBV15|TRBD1|15
TGTGCCATCAGCAGAGGGTCGCAGGGGGAACAGCCCCAGCATTTT
CAISRGSQGEQPQHF
>TRBJ1-1|-|TRBV18|-|14
TGTGCCAGCTCACCCCAGGGCAAGAACACTGAAGCTTTCTTT
CASSPQGKNTEAFF